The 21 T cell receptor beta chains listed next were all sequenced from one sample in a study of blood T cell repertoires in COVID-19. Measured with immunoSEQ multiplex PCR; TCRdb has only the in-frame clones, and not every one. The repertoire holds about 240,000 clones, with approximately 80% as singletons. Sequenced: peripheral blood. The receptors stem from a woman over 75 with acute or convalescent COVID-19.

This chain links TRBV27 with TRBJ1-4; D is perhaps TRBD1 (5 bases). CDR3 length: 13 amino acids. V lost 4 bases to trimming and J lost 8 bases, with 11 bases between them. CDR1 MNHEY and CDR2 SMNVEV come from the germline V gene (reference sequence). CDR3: CASSSRVREKLFF. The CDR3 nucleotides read TGTGCCAGCAGTTCCAGGGTTAGGGAAAAACTGTTTTTT. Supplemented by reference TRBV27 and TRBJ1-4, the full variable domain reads EAQVTQNPRYLITVTGKKLTVTCSQNMNHEYMSWYRQDPGLGLRQIYYSMNVEVTDKGDVPEGYKVSRKEKRNFPLILESPSPNQTSLYFCASSSRVREKLFFGSGTQLSVL.

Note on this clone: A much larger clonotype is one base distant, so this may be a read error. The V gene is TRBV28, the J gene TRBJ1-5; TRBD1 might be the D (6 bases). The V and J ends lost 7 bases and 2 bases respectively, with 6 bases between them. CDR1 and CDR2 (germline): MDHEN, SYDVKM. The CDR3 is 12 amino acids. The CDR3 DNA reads TGTGCCAGCACAGGGGGCAATCAGCCCCAGCATTTT. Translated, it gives CASTGGNQPQHF.

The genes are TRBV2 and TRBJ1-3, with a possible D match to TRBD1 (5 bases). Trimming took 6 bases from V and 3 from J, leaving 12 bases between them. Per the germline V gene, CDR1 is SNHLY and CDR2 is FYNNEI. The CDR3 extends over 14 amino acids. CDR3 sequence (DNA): TGTGCCAGCAGCAAGACAGTTTTTGGAAACACCATATATTTT. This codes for CASSKTVFGNTIYF.

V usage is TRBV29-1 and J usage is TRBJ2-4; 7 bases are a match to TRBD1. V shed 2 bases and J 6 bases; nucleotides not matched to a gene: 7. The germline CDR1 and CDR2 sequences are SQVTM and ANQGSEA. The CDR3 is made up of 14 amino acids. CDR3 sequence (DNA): TGCAGCGTTGAACAAGGGGGCCCCGGAAACATTCAGTACTTC. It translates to CSVEQGGPGNIQYF.

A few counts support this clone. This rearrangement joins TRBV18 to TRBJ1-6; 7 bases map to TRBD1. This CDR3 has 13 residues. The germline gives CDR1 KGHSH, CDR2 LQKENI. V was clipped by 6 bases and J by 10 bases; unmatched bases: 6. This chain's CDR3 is CASSTGPVSPLHF. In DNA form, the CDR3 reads TGTGCCAGCTCGACAGGGCCGGTATCACCCCTCCACTTT.

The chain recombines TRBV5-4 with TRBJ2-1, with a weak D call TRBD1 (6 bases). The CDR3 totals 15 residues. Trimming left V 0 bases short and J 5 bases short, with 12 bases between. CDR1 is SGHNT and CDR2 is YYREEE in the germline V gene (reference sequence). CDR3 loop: CASSLVRGDNNEQFF. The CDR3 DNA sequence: TGTGCCAGCAGCTTGGTTCGAGGGGACAACAATGAGCAGTTCTTC.

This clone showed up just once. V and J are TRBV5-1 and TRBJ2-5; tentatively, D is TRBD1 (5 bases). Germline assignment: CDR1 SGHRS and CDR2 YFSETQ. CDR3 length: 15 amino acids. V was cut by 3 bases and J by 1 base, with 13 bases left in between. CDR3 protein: CASSSEETVQETQYF. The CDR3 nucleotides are TGCGCCAGCAGCTCCGAGGAGACAGTCCAAGAGACCCAGTACTTC.

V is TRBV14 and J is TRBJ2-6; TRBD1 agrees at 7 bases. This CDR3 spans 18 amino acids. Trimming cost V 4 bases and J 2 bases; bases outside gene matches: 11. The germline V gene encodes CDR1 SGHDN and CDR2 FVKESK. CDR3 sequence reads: CASSPPTGLAAGANVLTF. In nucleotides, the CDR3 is TGTGCCAGCAGCCCACCGACAGGGTTGGCTGCTGGGGCCAACGTCCTGACTTTC.

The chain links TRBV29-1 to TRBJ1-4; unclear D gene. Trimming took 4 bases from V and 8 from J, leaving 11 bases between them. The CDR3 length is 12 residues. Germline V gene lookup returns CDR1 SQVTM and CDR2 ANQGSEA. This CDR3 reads CSVGTTQEKLFF. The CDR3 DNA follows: TGCAGCGTTGGAACAACGCAAGAAAAACTGTTTTTT.

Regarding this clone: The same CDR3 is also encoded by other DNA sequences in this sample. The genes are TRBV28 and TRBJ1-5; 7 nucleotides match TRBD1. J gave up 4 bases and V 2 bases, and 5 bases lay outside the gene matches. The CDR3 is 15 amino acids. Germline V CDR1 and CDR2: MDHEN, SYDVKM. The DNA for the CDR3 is TGTGCCAGCAGTTTACGGACAGGCACAAATCAGCCCCAGCATTTT. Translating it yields CASSLRTGTNQPQHF.

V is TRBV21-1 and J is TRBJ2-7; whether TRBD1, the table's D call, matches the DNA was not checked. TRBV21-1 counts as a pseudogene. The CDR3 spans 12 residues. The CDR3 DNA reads TGTGCCAGCCCCGGCAGGCCCTACGAGCAGTACTTC. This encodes CASPGRPYEQYF.

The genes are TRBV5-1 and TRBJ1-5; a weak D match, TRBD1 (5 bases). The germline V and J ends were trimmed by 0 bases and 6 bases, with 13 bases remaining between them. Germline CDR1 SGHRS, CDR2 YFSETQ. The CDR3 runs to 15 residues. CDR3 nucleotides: TGCGCCAGCAGCTTGGGAGGAGGGGATGGTCAGCCCCAGCATTTT. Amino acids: CASSLGGGDGQPQHF.

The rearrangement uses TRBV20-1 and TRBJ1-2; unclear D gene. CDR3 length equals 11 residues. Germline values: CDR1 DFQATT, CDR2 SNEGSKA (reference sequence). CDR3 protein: CAGSSNYGYTF. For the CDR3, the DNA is TGCGCCGGTAGCTCGAACTATGGCTACACCTTC.

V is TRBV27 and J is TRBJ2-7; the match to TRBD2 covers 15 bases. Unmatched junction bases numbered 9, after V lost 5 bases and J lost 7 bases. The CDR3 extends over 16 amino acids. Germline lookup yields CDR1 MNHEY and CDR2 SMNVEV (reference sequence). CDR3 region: CASSPRTSGGAGEQYF. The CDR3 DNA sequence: TGTGCCAGCAGTCCCCGGACTAGCGGGGGGGCCGGTGAGCAGTACTTC.

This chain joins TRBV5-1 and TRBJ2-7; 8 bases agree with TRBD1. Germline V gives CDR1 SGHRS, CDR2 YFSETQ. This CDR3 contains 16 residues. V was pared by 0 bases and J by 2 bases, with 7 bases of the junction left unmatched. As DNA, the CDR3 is TGCGCCAGCAGCTTGGCCCCGGACAGGGTCACCTACGAGCAGTACTTC. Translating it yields CASSLAPDRVTYEQYF.

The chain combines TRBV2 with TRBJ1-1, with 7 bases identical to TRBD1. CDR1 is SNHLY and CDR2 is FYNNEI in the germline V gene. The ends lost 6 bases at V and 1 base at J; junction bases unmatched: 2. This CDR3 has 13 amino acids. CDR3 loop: CASRGQQNTEAFF. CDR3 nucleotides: TGTGCCAGCAGGGGACAGCAGAACACTGAAGCTTTCTTT. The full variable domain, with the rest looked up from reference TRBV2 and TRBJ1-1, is EPEVTQTPSHQVTQMGQEVILRCVPISNHLYFYWYRQILGQKVEFLVSFYNNEISEKSEIFDDQFSVERPDGSNFTLKIRSTKLEDSAMYFCASRGQQNTEAFFGQGTRLTVV.

The CDR3 loop is CASSEGGQLGYGYTF. The CDR3 DNA sequence: TGTGCCAGCAGTGAGGGGGGACAGTTAGGGTATGGCTACACCTTC. V is TRBV2 and J is TRBJ1-2; 7 nucleotides line up with TRBD1. The CDR3 sequence is 15 residues long. Germline V gives CDR1 SNHLY, CDR2 FYNNEI. After removal of 3 bases from V and 5 bases from J, the junction contained 9 bases not matched to a gene.

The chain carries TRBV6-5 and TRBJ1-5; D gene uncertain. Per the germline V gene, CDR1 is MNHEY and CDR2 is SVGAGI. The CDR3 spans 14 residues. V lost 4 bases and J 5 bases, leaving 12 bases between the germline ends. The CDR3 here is CASSFSRGDQPQHF. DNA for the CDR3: TGTGCCAGCAGTTTTAGTCGAGGAGATCAGCCCCAGCATTTT.

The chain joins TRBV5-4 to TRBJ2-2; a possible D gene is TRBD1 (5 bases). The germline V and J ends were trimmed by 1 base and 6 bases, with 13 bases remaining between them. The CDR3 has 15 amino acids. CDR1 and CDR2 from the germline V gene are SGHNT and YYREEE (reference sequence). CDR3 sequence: CASSLRQGKAGELFF. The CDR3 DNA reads TGTGCCAGCAGCTTGCGTCAGGGAAAGGCCGGGGAGCTGTTTTTT.

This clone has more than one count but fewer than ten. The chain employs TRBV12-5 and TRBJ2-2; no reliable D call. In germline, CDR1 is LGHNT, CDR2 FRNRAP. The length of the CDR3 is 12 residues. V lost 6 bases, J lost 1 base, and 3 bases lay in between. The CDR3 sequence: CASGLNTGELFF. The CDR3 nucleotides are TGTGCTAGTGGCTTGAACACCGGGGAGCTGTTTTTT.

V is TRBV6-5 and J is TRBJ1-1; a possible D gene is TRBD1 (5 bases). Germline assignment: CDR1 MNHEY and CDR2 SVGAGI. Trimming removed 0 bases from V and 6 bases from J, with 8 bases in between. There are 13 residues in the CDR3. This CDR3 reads CASSYSGGAEAFF. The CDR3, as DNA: TGTGCCAGCAGTTACTCGGGGGGGGCTGAAGCTTTCTTT.